These 10 T cell receptor beta chains were all obtained from the same sample, sequenced in a study of long-term antiretroviral therapy in people with HIV. At survey level, the immunoSEQ assay was run in its v3.0 version. Here immunoSEQ multiplex PCR was the method, and the copy in TCRdb shows in-frame clones only, minus some. The sample lists roughly 16,000 clones, about 95% occurring once. The sample in question was unsorted PBMCs, obtained around 10 years after starting antiretroviral therapy. These receptors were taken from a man aged 30 to 45 with HIV.

The gene calls are TRBV7-9 and TRBJ2-7, with 11 bases aligning to TRBD1. The V and J ends lost 8 bases and 3 bases, in that order; junction bases with no gene match: 6. The CDR3 contains 14 residues. Germline loops: CDR1 SEHNR, CDR2 FQNEAQ (reference sequence). DNA for the CDR3: TGTGCCAGCGGAGGGACAGGGGGTGGCTACGAGCAGTACTTC. It yields the protein CASGGTGGGYEQYF.

The V gene is TRBV18, the J gene TRBJ1-3, with 8 positions matching TRBD1. Germline values: CDR1 KGHSH, CDR2 LQKENI. This CDR3 comprises 16 residues. V lost 3 bases to trimming and J lost 3 bases; unmatched junction nucleotides: 7. CDR3 nucleotides: TGTGCCAGCTCACCTACGGGCAGGGGGCTTGGAAACACCATATATTTT. It encodes CASSPTGRGLGNTIYF.

This chain uses TRBV6-5 with TRBJ1-2; weak D call: TRBD1 (5 bases). CDR1 and CDR2 from the germline V gene are MNHEY and SVGAGI. V was shortened by 2 bases and J by 2 bases, with 6 bases between the two germline ends. This CDR3 is 13 amino acids long. For the CDR3, the DNA is TGTGCCAGCAGTTACGAGGGGAACTATGGCTACACCTTC. Translating gives CASSYEGNYGYTF.

The rearrangement links TRBV27 to TRBJ2-3, with D possibly matching TRBD2 (5 bases). Trimming left V 2 bases short and J 1 base short, with 10 bases between. The CDR3 sequence is 15 residues long. CDR1 and CDR2 from the germline V gene are MNHEY and SMNVEV (reference sequence). The CDR3 region has the DNA TGTGCCAGCAGTTTAGGGAGATACGGCACAGATACGCAGTATTTT. As protein: CASSLGRYGTDTQYF.

This rearrangement joins TRBV4-1 to TRBJ2-7, with unresolved D. CDR3 length: 14 residues. Germline V gene sequence: CDR1 MGHRA, CDR2 YSYEKL. V gave up 0 bases and J gave up 2 bases, with 8 bases separating them. Here the CDR3 reads CASSQDLLTYEQYV. CDR3 sequence (DNA): TGCGCCAGCAGCCAAGATCTACTCACCTACGAGCAGTACGTC.

The rearrangement joins TRBV2 to TRBJ1-2; D is possibly TRBD1 (5 bases). This CDR3 has 13 residues. V was shortened by 3 bases and J by 8 bases, with 13 bases between the two germline ends. Germline-derived CDR1 and CDR2 are SNHLY and FYNNEI. The CDR3 coding sequence is TGTGCCAGCAGTGATGGACAACTCCAAGGCTACACCTTC. It translates to CASSDGQLQGYTF.

This rearrangement joins TRBV9 to TRBJ2-1, with D maybe TRBD2 (6 bases). Deletions cut 0 bases from V and 7 bases from J, with 14 bases between. Germline lookup yields CDR1 SGDLS and CDR2 YYNGEE. The length of the CDR3 is 15 residues. This CDR3 is CASSVAPGAKNEQFF. For the CDR3, the DNA is TGTGCCAGCAGCGTAGCTCCGGGAGCTAAAAATGAGCAGTTCTTC.

This clone occurred once. V is TRBV6-1 and J is TRBJ1-1, with D unresolved. Between the trimmed V and J ends, which lost 11 bases and 5 bases, there was a span of 9 bases. CDR1 and CDR2 from the germline V gene are MNHNS and SASEGT. The CDR3 consists of 10 residues. The CDR3 sequence is CAGGGTEAFF. The CDR3 DNA sequence: TGTGCCGGCGGTGGGACTGAAGCTTTCTTT.

This clone was seen only once. This chain joins TRBV5-1 and TRBJ2-7; no firm D call. Deletions cut 0 bases from V and 6 bases from J, with 10 bases between. Per the germline V gene, CDR1 is SGHRS and CDR2 is YFSETQ. The CDR3 runs 13 residues. This CDR3 is CASSLGMSPEQYF. The CDR3 bases are TGCGCCAGCAGCTTGGGAATGTCGCCCGAGCAGTACTTC.

The chain uses TRBV2 and TRBJ1-2; D gene uncertain. Trimming removed 4 bases at V and 8 bases at J, with 5 bases between. Germline values: CDR1 SNHLY, CDR2 FYNNEI. The CDR3 loop spans 10 amino acids. The CDR3 bases are TGTGCCAGCAGTGGCTACGGCTACACCTTC. Translation: CASSGYGYTF. The full variable domain, completed using reference TRBV2 and TRBJ1-2, is EPEVTQTPSHQVTQMGQEVILRCVPISNHLYFYWYRQILGQKVEFLVSFYNNEISEKSEIFDDQFSVERPDGSNFTLKIRSTKLEDSAMYFCASSGYGYTFGSGTRLTVV.